This TCR beta chain was observed in a study of CD8 T cells in ankylosing spondylitis. General observations from the study: Some motif variants were previously reported in reactive arthritis synovial fluid and blood. Seven or eight highly homologous variants made up a TCR beta motif, and this motif appeared characteristic of ankylosing spondylitis blood.

The V end lost 1 base, the J end lost 3 bases, and 13 bases lay between the germline ends. Per the germline V gene, CDR1 is SGHTA and CDR2 is FQGNSA. This CDR3 comprises 15 residues. This clonotype was picked up a small number of times. Its target is unknown. MiXCR, applied by TCRdb to the 5' RACE reads, yields one record per CDR3 protein. The sample comprises about 460,000 distinct CDR3 sequences, less than 6% of which are singletons, and under 4.5% rests with the top ten. The receptor was isolated from a male donor with ankylosing spondylitis. The chain carries TRBV7-2 and TRBJ2-7; tentative D call: TRBD1 (6 bases). Sample: blood, either unsorted or a sorted T cell fraction (not recorded which). CDR3 loop: CASSLVQGQIYEQYF. CDR3 nucleotide sequence: TGTGCCAGCAGCTTAGTACAGGGCCAGATCTACGAGCAGTACTTC.